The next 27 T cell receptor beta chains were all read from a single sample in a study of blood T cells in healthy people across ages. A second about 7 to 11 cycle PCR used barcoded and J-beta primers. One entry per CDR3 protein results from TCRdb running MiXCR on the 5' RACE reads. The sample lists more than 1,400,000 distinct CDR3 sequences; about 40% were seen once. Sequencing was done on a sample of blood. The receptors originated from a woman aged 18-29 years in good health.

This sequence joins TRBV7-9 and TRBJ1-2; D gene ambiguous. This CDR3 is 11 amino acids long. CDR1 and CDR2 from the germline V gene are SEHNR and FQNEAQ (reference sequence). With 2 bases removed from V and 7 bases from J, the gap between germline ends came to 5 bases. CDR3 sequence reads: CASSLCSGYTF. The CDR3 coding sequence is TGTGCCAGCAGCTTATGTAGTGGCTACACCTTC. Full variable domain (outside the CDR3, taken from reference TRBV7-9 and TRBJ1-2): DTGVSQNPRHKITKRGQNVTFRCDPISEHNRLYWYRQTLGQGPEFLTYFQNEAQLEKSRLLSDRFSAERPKGSFSTLEIQRTEQGDSAMYLCASSLCSGYTFGSGTRLTVV.

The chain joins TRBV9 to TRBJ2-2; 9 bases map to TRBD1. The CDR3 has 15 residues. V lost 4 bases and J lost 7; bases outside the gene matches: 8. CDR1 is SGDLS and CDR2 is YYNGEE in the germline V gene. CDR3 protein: CASSTGQGRGGELFF. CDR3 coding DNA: TGTGCCAGCAGCACCGGACAGGGGCGGGGCGGGGAGCTGTTTTTT.

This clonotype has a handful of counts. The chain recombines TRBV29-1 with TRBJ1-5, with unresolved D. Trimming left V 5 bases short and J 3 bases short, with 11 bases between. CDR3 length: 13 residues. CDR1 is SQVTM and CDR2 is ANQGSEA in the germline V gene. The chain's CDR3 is CSVLITLNQPQHF. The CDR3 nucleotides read TGCAGCGTTCTCATCACACTCAATCAGCCCCAGCATTTT.

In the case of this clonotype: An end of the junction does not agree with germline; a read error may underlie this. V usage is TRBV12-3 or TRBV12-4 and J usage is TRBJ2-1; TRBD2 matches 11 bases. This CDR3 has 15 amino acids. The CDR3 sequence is CASSLRTSGYNGQFF. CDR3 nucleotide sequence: TGTGCCAGCAGTTTGCGGACTAGCGGGTACAATGGGCAGTTCTTC.

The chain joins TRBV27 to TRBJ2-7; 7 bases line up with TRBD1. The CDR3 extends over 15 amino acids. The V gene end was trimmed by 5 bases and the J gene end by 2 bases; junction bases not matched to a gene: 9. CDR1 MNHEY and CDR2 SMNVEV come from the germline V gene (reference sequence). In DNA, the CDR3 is TGTGCCAGCAGTCCTACGGGGACAGAGACCTACGAGCAGTACTTC. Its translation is CASSPTGTETYEQYF.

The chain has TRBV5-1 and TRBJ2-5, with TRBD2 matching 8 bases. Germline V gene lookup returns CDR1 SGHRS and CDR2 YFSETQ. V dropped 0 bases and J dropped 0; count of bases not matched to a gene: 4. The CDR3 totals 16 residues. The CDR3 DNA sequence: TGCGCCAGCAGCTTGGCAGGCGGGGGGAACCAAGAGACCCAGTACTTC. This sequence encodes CASSLAGGGNQETQYF.

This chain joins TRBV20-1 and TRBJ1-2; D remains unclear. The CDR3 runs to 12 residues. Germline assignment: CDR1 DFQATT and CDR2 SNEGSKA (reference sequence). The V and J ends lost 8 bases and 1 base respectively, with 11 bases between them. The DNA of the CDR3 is TGCAGTCGGGCAGAGTATAACTATGGCTACACCTTC. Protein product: CSRAEYNYGYTF.

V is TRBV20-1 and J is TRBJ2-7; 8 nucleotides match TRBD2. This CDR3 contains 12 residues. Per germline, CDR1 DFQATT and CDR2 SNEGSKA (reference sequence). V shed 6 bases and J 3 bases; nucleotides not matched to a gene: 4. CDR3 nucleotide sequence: TGCAGTGCCGCGGGGGGAGTCTACGAGCAGTACTTC. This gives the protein CSAAGGVYEQYF.

CDR3 nucleotides: TGTGCCAGCAGCATCGTTCTAGCGGTATTAACAGATACGCAGTATTTT. This gives the protein CASSIVLAVLTDTQYF. V usage is TRBV7-9 and J usage is TRBJ2-3; 7 bases align to TRBD2. Germline trimming cut 5 bases from V and 3 bases from J; bases unmatched to any gene: 11. The germline V gene encodes CDR1 SEHNR and CDR2 FQNEAQ (reference sequence). The CDR3 is 16 amino acids.

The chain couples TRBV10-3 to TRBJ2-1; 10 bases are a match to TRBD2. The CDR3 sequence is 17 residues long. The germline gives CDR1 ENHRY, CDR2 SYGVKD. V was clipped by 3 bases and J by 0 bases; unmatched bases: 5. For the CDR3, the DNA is TGTGCCATCAGTGATCGTAGCGGGGGGCTCTCCTACAATGAGCAGTTCTTC. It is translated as CAISDRSGGLSYNEQFF.

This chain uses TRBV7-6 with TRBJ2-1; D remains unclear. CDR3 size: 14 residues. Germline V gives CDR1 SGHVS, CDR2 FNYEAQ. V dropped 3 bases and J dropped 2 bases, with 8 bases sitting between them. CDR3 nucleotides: TGTGCCAGCAGCTTCCGCACGACCTACAATGAGCAGTTCTTC. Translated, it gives CASSFRTTYNEQFF.

The CDR3 DNA is TGTGCCAGCAGTTACCCAGCTTTCAATGAGCAGTACTTC. Its protein is CASSYPAFNEQYF. The chain carries TRBV6-2 or TRBV6-3 and TRBJ2-5; D is uncertain. CDR3 length: 13 amino acids. V lost 2 bases, J lost 11 bases, and 15 bases lay in between. CDR1 is MNHEY, CDR2 SVGEGT, per germline.

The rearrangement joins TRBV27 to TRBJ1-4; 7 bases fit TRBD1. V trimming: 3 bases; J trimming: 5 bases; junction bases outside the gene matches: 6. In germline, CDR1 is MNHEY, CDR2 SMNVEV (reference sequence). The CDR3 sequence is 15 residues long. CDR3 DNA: TGTGCCAGCAGTTTGCGTGGGACAGAGAATGAAAAACTGTTTTTT. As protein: CASSLRGTENEKLFF.

The DNA for the CDR3 is TGCAGTGCTGAGGACAGAGAGGCCTTTTATGGCTACACCTTC. Protein sequence: CSAEDREAFYGYTF. The V gene is TRBV20-1, the J gene TRBJ1-2; D may be TRBD1 (6 bases). CDR3 size: 14 residues. CDR1 is DFQATT, CDR2 SNEGSKA, per germline (reference sequence). V lost 5 bases and J 5 bases, leaving 18 bases between the germline ends.

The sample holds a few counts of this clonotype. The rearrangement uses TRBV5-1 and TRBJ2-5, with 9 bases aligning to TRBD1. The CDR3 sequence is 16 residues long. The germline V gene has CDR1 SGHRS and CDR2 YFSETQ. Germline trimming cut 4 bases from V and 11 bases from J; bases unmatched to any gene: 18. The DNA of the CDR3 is TGCGCCAGCAGCCCTGGTTTGGGACAGGGCTACAATGAGCAGTACTTC. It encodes CASSPGLGQGYNEQYF.

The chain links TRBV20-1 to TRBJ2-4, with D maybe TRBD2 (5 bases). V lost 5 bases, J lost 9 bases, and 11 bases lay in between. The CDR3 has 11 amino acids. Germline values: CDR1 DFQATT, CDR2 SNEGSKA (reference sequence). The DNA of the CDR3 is TGCAGTGCTTTGGACTCAAGCATTCAGTACTTC. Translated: CSALDSSIQYF.

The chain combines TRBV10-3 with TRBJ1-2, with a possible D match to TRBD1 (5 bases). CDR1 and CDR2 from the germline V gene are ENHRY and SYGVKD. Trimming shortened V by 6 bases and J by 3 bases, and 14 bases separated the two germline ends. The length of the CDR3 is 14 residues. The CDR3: CAISPPTGDYGYTF. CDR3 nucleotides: TGTGCCATCAGCCCTCCGACGGGGGACTATGGCTACACCTTC.

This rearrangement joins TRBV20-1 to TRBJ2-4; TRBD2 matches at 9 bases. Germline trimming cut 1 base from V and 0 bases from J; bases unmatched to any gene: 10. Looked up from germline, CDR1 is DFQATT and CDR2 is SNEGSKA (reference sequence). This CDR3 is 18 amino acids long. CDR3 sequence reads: CSARVAGGGLLAKNIQYF. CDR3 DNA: TGCAGTGCTAGAGTTGCGGGAGGGGGCCTACTAGCCAAAAACATTCAGTACTTC.

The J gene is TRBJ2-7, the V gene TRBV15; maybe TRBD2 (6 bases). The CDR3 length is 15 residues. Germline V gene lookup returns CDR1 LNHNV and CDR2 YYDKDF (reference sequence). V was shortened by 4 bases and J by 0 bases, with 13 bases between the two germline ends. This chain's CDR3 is CATSIRREASYEQYF. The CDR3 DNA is TGTGCCACCAGCATCCGGAGGGAAGCCTCCTACGAGCAGTACTTC.

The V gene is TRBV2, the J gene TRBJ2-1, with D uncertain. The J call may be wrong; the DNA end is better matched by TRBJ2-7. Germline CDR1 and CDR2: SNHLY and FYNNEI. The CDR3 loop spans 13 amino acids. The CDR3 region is CASSAEVYNEQYF. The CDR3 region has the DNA TGTGCCAGCAGTGCAGAGGTGTACAATGAGCAGTACTTC.

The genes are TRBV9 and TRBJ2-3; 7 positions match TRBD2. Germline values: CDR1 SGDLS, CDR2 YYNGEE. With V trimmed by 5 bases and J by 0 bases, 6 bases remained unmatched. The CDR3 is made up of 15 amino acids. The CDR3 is CASSWGTTSTDTQYF. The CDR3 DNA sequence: TGTGCCAGCAGTTGGGGGACTACTAGCACAGATACGCAGTATTTT.

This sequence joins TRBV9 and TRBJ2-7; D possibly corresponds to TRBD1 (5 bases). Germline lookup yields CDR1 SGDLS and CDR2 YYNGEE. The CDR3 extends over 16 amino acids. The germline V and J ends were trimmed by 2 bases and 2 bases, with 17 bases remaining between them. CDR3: CASSVGMGPGTYEQYF. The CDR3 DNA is TGTGCCAGCAGCGTGGGGATGGGGCCAGGGACCTACGAGCAGTACTTC. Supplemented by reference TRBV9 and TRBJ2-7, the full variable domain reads DSGVTQTPKHLITATGQRVTLRCSPRSGDLSVYWYQQSLDQGLQFLIQYYNGEERAKGNILERFSAQQFPDLHSELNLSSLELGDSALYFCASSVGMGPGTYEQYFGPGTRLTVT.

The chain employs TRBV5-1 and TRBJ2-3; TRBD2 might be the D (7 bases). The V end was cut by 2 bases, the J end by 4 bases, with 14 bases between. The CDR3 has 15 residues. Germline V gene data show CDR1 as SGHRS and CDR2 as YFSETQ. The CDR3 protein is CASSFRRGGPDTQYF. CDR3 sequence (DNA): TGCGCCAGCAGCTTCAGGAGGGGGGGTCCAGATACGCAGTATTTT.

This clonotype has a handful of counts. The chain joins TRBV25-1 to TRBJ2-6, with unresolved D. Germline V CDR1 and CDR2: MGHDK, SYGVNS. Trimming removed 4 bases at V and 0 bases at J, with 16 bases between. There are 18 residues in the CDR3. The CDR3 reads CASSGVVENLSGANVLTF. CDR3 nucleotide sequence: TGTGCCAGCAGTGGGGTGGTAGAAAACCTCTCTGGGGCCAACGTCCTGACTTTC.

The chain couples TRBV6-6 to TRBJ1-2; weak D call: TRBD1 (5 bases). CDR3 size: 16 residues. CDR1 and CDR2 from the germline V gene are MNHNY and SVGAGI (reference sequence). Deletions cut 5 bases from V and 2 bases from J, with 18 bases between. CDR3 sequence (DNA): TGTGCCAGCAGTCCCCACCCTTTAGACAGCAACTATGGCTACACCTTC. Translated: CASSPHPLDSNYGYTF.

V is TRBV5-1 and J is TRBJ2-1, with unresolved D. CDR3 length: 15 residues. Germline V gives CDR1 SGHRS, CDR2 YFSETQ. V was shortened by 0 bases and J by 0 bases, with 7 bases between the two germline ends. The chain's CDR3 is CASSLDSRSYNEQFF. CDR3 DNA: TGCGCCAGCAGCTTGGATTCCCGCTCCTACAATGAGCAGTTCTTC.

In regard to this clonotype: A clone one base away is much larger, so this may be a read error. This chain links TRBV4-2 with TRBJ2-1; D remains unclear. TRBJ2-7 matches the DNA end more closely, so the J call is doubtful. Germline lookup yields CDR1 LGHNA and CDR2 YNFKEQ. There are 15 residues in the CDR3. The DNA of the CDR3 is TGTGCCAGCAGCCAAGGCCAGCTGGCCTATGCCGAGCAGTACTTC. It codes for CASSQGQLAYAEQYF.